The rows below give T cell receptor beta chains drawn from one sample of a study of blood T cell repertoires in COVID-19. Sequencing used immunoSEQ multiplex PCR; TCRdb keeps in-frame clones, though not all of them. The sample consists of around 120,000 clones, about 87% of them appearing once. What was sequenced was peripheral blood. Source of these receptors: a woman aged 70 to 79 with acute or convalescent COVID-19. Each CDR3 is given with its conserved first and last residue. A D gene is named only where the DNA matches it firmly. Clone size appears in some rows only: once, few, many, or a class for an expanded clone.

v_gene	d_gene	j_gene	abundance	CDR3nt	CDR3aa
TRBV4-2	TRBD2	TRBJ2-3	.	TGTGCCAGCAGCCAAGATCCTTCGGGCTCTAGCGGGGGCGCTAGCACAGATACGCAGTATTTT	CASSQDPSGSSGGASTDTQYF
TRBV7-6	.	TRBJ2-2	once	TGTGCCAGCAGCTTAGTTGGCCCCGGGGAGCTGTTTTTT	CASSLVGPGELFF
TRBV5-1	TRBD1	TRBJ2-3	.	TGCGCCTCCCAGGGGCAGGGGGCAGATACGCAGTATTTT	CASQGQGADTQYF
TRBV14	TRBD1	TRBJ2-1	.	TGTGCCAGCAGCCTTCGACAGGGGGCAGGCAATGAGCAGTTCTTC	CASSLRQGAGNEQFF
TRBV4-1	.	TRBJ1-1	.	TGCGCCAGCAGCCAAGCACCGGGAGGGGCGGCTGAAGCTTTCTTT	CASSQAPGGAAEAFF
TRBV12-3/TRBV12-4	.	TRBJ1-3	.	TGTGCCAACAAACCAACCAGGAGTGGAGGGATTTTTTTT	CANKPTRSGGIFF
TRBV6-5	.	TRBJ1-5	.	TGTGCCAGCAGTTTGGGGCAGGGCGGCCAGCCCCAGCATTTT	CASSLGQGGQPQHF
TRBV11-2	.	TRBJ1-4	.	TGTGCCAGCAGCCCCGCCGGGACACTGAATGAAAAACTGTTTTTT	CASSPAGTLNEKLFF
TRBV4-1	TRBD1	TRBJ1-2	.	TGCGCCAGCAGCGCAAGACCCGACAGGGGTTGGGGCTACACCTTC	CASSARPDRGWGYTF
TRBV6-5	.	TRBJ1-1	.	TGTGCCAGCATGGCGGGAGGGCACAAGTACACTGAAGCTTTCTTT	CASMAGGHKYTEAFF
TRBV4-1	TRBD2	TRBJ2-3	few	TGCGCCAGCAGCCAAGAAGGCTCCCAGCGGGGGTCCATCACAGATACGCAGTATTTT	CASSQEGSQRGSITDTQYF
TRBV28	.	TRBJ1-6	.	TGTGCCAGCAGTTTTGGGGGGTCCGGTTCACCCCTCCACTTT	CASSFGGSGSPLHF
TRBV19	TRBD1	TRBJ2-7	.	TGTGCCAGTAGTATAGGGACAGGGGTAAACGAGCAGTACTTC	CASSIGTGVNEQYF
TRBV7-9	TRBD1	TRBJ1-4	once	TGTGCCAGCAGCGTACAGGGGTTCGGAGAAAAACTGTTTTTT	CASSVQGFGEKLFF
TRBV7-9	.	TRBJ1-1	few	TGTGCCAGCACCTCCGGTCTCGGGAACACTGAAGCTTTCTTT	CASTSGLGNTEAFF
TRBV6-5	.	TRBJ1-5	.	TGTGCCAGCAGTTTATCCCAGACCCGGGATCAGCCCCAGCATTTT	CASSLSQTRDQPQHF
TRBV24-1	TRBD1	TRBJ1-1	.	TGTGCCACCAGTGACCAACCGGGACAGCGAAACACTGAAGCTTTCTTT	CATSDQPGQRNTEAFF
TRBV7-2	TRBD1	TRBJ1-2	.	TGTGCCAGCAGCCCGACAGGGTTACCCTATGGCTACACCTTC	CASSPTGLPYGYTF
TRBV30	TRBD1	TRBJ2-7	.	TGTGCCTGGAGAGTGGTTCAGGGGGCCTACGAGCAGTACTTC	CAWRVVQGAYEQYF
TRBV28	.	TRBJ1-1	.	TGTGCCAGCAGTTTCTCCAACTTGGACACCTCGAACACTGAAGCTTTCTTT	CASSFSNLDTSNTEAFF
TRBV5-1	.	TRBJ2-2	few	TGCGCCAGCAGCTTCGGAACCCGGGGCACCGGGGAGCTGTTTTTT	CASSFGTRGTGELFF
TRBV9	TRBD2	TRBJ2-5	.	TGTGCCAGCAGCGTAGTAGCGGGGGGGCTGCTGGGGGAGACCCAGTACTTC	CASSVVAGGLLGETQYF
TRBV7-3	.	TRBJ2-2	.	TGTGCCAGCAGCGATAACACGGGCACCGGGGAGCTGTTTTTT	CASSDNTGTGELFF
TRBV10-2	.	TRBJ1-5	.	TGCGCCAGCTCAGGGGATCGCAATCAGCCCCAGCATTTT	CASSGDRNQPQHF
TRBV15	TRBD1	TRBJ2-7	once	TGTGCCACCAGCACCCCCGGGGACAGGGCCCACGAGCAGTACTTC	CATSTPGDRAHEQYF
TRBV28	.	TRBJ2-3	.	TGTGCCAGCAGTTTCCCACACACAGATACGCAGTATTTT	CASSFPHTDTQYF
TRBV30	.	TRBJ1-1	.	TGTGCCTGGTCCGGGATTAACACTGAAGCTTTCTTT	CAWSGINTEAFF
TRBV5-4	.	TRBJ2-1	.	TGTGCCAGCAGCTTGCCGGGTCTGGACAATGAGCAGTTCTTC	CASSLPGLDNEQFF
TRBV14	.	TRBJ2-7	.	TGTGCCAGCAGAGATTGGGGCGGGGACGACGAGCAGTACTTC	CASRDWGGDDEQYF
TRBV7-8	TRBD1	TRBJ1-3	.	TGTGCCAGCAGCATGAAGACAGGGTCTGGAAACACCATATATTTT	CASSMKTGSGNTIYF
TRBV5-8	.	TRBJ2-6	.	TGTGCCAGCAGGTCTACAGGGTCCTATCTCTCTGGGGCCAACGTCCTGACTTTC	CASRSTGSYLSGANVLTF
TRBV2	.	TRBJ1-2	.	TGTGCCAGCAACCAGGCCAGTAGGGGCTACACCTTC	CASNQASRGYTF
TRBV13	.	TRBJ2-2	.	TGTGCCAGCAGGTTCGCGTCCGGGGAGCTGTTTTTT	CASRFASGELFF
TRBV7-2	TRBD2	TRBJ2-5	.	TGTGCCAGCAGCTTCCAGGCGGGGGGCATCCAAGAGACCCAGTACTTC	CASSFQAGGIQETQYF
TRBV9	TRBD1	TRBJ2-5	.	TGTGCCAGCAGTCTAGGACAGGGGCAAGAGACCCAGTACTTC	CASSLGQGQETQYF
TRBV24-1	.	TRBJ2-1	.	TGTGCCACCAGTCCCCCGGCTAGCTCCTACAATGAGCAGTTCTTC	CATSPPASSYNEQFF
TRBV27	TRBD1	TRBJ1-2	.	TGTGCCAGCAGCCCCTTCAGGGACAGAGGCTACACCTTC	CASSPFRDRGYTF
TRBV5-1	TRBD1	TRBJ1-6	.	TGCGCCAGCAGCGGGGGACAGGGGGCTATGGGTTCACCCCTCCACTTT	CASSGGQGAMGSPLHF
TRBV6-1	.	TRBJ2-1	.	TGTGCCAGCAGTGGAGCCGTATCCTACAATGAGCAGTTCTTC	CASSGAVSYNEQFF
TRBV5-5	.	TRBJ1-2	once	TGTGCCAGCAGCCGAGGAGACAGTAACTATGGCTACACCTTC	CASSRGDSNYGYTF
TRBV24-1	TRBD1	TRBJ2-7	.	TGTGCCACCAGTGAGCCCGGGACAGGGAATGGAGATGAGCAGTACTTC	CATSEPGTGNGDEQYF
TRBV6-1	.	TRBJ2-2	.	TGTGCCAGCAGTGAAGTCCTATTCGCGAACACCGGGGAGCTGTTTTTT	CASSEVLFANTGELFF
TRBV7-9	TRBD1	TRBJ2-2	few	TGTGCCAGCAGCTTGACAGGGACGGGGGAGCTGTTTTTT	CASSLTGTGELFF
TRBV28	TRBD2	TRBJ2-1	.	TGTGCCAGCAGTCTCGGGGGGATCTACAATGAGCAGTTCTTC	CASSLGGIYNEQFF
TRBV6-6	TRBD2	TRBJ2-5	.	TGTGCCAGCCGACCTAGCGGGGAAGAGACCCAGTACTTC	CASRPSGEETQYF
TRBV7-8	.	TRBJ1-1	.	TGTGCCAGCAGCTTAGTATCCGGGAACACTGAAGCTTTCTTT	CASSLVSGNTEAFF
TRBV2	TRBD2	TRBJ2-7	few	TGTGCCAGCAGTGAAGCGTGGACTAGCGGGCTCTCGGGGCAGTACTTC	CASSEAWTSGLSGQYF
TRBV23-1	TRBD1	TRBJ1-4	.	TGCGCCAGCAGGGACAGGACAGGGGGGTTTGAAAAACTGTTTTTT	CASRDRTGGFEKLFF
TRBV18	.	TRBJ2-5	.	TGTGCCAGCTCACCACCAAACAGCCAAGAGACCCAGTACTTC	CASSPPNSQETQYF
TRBV6-1	TRBD1	TRBJ1-5	.	TGTGCCAGCAGTGCACAGGGGCTTGGTCCCTATAGCAATCAGCCCCAGCATTTT	CASSAQGLGPYSNQPQHF
TRBV4-2	TRBD2	TRBJ2-1	.	TGTGCCAGCAGCCCCCTCGGGGGGGGCACCATGTCCTACAATGAGCAGTTCTTC	CASSPLGGGTMSYNEQFF